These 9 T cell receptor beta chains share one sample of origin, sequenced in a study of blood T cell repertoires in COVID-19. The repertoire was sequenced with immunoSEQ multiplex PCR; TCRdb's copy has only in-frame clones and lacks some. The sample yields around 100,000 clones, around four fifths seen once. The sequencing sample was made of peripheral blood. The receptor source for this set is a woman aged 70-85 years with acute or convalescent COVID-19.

CDR3 in amino acids: CASSPPGQAWGEAFF. CDR3 DNA: TGTGCCAGTAGCCCCCCAGGACAGGCGTGGGGCGAAGCTTTCTTT. The chain couples TRBV19 to TRBJ1-1, with TRBD1 identical over 7 bases. This CDR3 is 15 amino acids long. The V segment lost 6 bases and the J segment 8 bases; nucleotides outside the gene matches: 15. Germline CDR1 is LNHDA and CDR2 is SQIVND (reference sequence).

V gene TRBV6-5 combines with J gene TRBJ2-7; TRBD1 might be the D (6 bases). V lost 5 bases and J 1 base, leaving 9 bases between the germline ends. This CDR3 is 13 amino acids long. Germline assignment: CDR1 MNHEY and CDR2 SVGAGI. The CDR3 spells CASSNRVSYEQYF. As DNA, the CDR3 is TGTGCCAGCAGTAACAGGGTTTCCTACGAGCAGTACTTC.

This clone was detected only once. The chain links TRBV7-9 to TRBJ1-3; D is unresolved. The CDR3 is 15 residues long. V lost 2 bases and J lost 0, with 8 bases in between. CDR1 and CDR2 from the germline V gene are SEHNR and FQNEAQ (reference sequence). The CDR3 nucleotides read TGTGCCAGCAGCTTAACCGGAGTCTCTGGAAACACCATATATTTT. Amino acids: CASSLTGVSGNTIYF.

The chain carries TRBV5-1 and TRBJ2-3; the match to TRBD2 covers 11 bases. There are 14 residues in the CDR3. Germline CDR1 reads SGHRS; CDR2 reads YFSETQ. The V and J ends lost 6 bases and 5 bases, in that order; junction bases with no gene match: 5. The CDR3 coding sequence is TGCGCCAGCAACCTAGCGGGGGGTGAAGATACGCAGTATTTT. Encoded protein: CASNLAGGEDTQYF.

The CDR3 spells CASSIKERGYNEQFF. The CDR3, as DNA: TGTGCCAGTAGTATAAAAGAGAGGGGGTACAATGAGCAGTTCTTC. The chain combines TRBV19 with TRBJ2-1; D might be TRBD1 (6 bases). Germline-derived CDR1 and CDR2 are LNHDA and SQIVND (reference sequence). Between the trimmed V and J ends, which lost 2 bases and 4 bases, there was a span of 12 bases. CDR3 length: 15 residues. The entire variable domain, with the rest obtained from reference TRBV19 and TRBJ2-1, is as follows: DGGITQSPKYLFRKEGQNVTLSCEQNLNHDAMYWYRQDPGQGLRLIYYSQIVNDFQKGDIAEGYSVSREKKESFPLTVTSAQKNPTAFYLCASSIKERGYNEQFFGPGTRLTVL.

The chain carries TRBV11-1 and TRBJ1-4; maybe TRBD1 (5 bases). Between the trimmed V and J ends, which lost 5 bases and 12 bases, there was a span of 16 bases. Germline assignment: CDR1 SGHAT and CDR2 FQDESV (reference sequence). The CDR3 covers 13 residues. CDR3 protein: CASSAERGMELFF. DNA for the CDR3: TGTGCCAGCAGCGCTGAAAGGGGAATGGAACTGTTTTTT.

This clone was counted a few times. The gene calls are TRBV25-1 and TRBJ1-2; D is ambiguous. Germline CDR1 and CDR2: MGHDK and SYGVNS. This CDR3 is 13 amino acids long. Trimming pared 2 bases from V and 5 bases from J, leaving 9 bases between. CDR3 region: CASSEGFGYGYTF. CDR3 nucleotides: TGTGCCAGCAGTGAAGGGTTCGGGTATGGCTACACCTTC.

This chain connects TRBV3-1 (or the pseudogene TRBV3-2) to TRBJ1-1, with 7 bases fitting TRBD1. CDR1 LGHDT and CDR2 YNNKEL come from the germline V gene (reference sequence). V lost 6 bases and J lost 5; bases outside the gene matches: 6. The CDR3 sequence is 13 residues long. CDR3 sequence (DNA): TGTGCCAGCAGTTCAAGACAGGGAACTGAAGCTTTCTTT. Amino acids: CASSSRQGTEAFF.

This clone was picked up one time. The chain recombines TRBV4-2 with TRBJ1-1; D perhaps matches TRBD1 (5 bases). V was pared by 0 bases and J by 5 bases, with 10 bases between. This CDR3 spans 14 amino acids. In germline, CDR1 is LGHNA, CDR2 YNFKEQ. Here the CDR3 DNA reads TGTGCCAGCAGCCAAGAAGCCAGGGCTACTGAAGCTTTCTTT. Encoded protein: CASSQEARATEAFF.